These 18 T cell receptor beta chains came from one sample sequenced in a study of vaccination and CD4 T cells after COVID-19. Oncomine TCR Beta short-read sequencing was applied to DNA from cultured CD4+ T cells. TCRdb called the PCR reads again in MiXCR, with one record for every CDR3 protein. Found here are more than 10,000 distinct CDR3 sequences, roughly two fifths of them singletons; the top ten hold 9.4%. No cognate antigen is known for these TCRs. Described treatment: roughly 11-day PBMC culture with coronavirus spike peptide pools or control peptides (ViraFEST assay). The sample consisted of CD4+ T cells from blood, cultured in vitro. Receptors originate from a human donor who had recovered from COVID-19.

The chain recombines TRBV5-4 with TRBJ1-1; D unresolved. The CDR3 is 13 residues long. The germline V gene encodes CDR1 SGHNT and CDR2 YYREEE (reference sequence). The V end lost 7 bases, the J end lost 1 base, and 11 bases lay between the germline ends. CDR3 coding DNA: TGTGCCAGCCAAACAGCGCCGAACACTGAAGCTTTCTTT. Its protein product is CASQTAPNTEAFF.

The chain links TRBV19 to TRBJ2-7; no definite D call. Germline V CDR1 and CDR2: LNHDA, SQIVND (reference sequence). Deletions cut 5 bases from V and 2 bases from J, with 22 bases between. The CDR3 runs to 17 residues. CDR3 sequence reads: CASSLIHRGRRTYEQYF. The CDR3, as DNA: TGTGCCAGTAGTCTGATACATCGTGGCAGGAGAACCTACGAGCAGTACTTC.

This clonotype was counted a few times. The CDR3 loop is CSARVGRGPRGTEAFF. The DNA for the CDR3 is TGCAGTGCTAGAGTGGGCAGGGGCCCCAGAGGCACTGAAGCTTTCTTT. The chain couples TRBV20-1 to TRBJ1-1; possible D gene TRBD1, 6 bases. Germline loops: CDR1 DFQATT, CDR2 SNEGSKA (reference sequence). The CDR3 loop spans 16 amino acids. The V end was cut by 1 base, the J end by 4 bases, with 19 bases between.

This clonotype has only a few counts. The V call is TRBV21-1, the J call TRBJ2-5. TRBV21-1 is a pseudogene locus. There are 15 residues in the CDR3. The CDR3 sequence is CASSKVIQVRETQYF. Written as DNA, the CDR3 is TGTGCCAGCAGCAAAGTGATCCAGGTTCGGGAGACCCAGTACTTC.

This clonotype was found a few times. The J gene is TRBJ1-2, the V gene TRBV20-1; 9 bases line up with TRBD1. The CDR3 loop spans 15 amino acids. The germline V gene encodes CDR1 DFQATT and CDR2 SNEGSKA (reference sequence). Germline trimming cut 2 bases from V and 3 bases from J; bases unmatched to any gene: 7. CDR3 protein: CSARPGTGYYYGYTF. In DNA form, the CDR3 reads TGCAGTGCTAGACCCGGGACAGGGTACTACTATGGCTACACCTTC.

The chain combines TRBV2 with TRBJ2-1, with 9 bases identical to TRBD1. This CDR3 has 16 residues. Germline CDR1 reads SNHLY; CDR2 reads FYNNEI. Unmatched junction bases numbered 12, after V lost 6 bases and J lost 6 bases. Here the CDR3 reads CASSVLPGQGTNEQFF. DNA of the CDR3: TGTGCCAGCAGCGTGCTCCCGGGACAGGGTACCAATGAGCAGTTCTTC.

The chain combines TRBV6-1 with TRBJ1-1; D gene unclear. The CDR3 has 13 amino acids. V was pared by 6 bases and J by 1 base, with 9 bases between. The germline gives CDR1 MNHNS, CDR2 SASEGT. CDR3 in amino acids: CASRRLGNTEAFF. The CDR3 DNA follows: TGTGCCAGCAGAAGACTGGGGAACACTGAAGCTTTCTTT.

This chain joins TRBV12-3 or TRBV12-4 and TRBJ1-5; tentatively, D is TRBD1 (5 bases). The CDR3 spans 13 residues. Trimming stripped 2 bases from V and 6 bases from J, with 8 bases between. DNA for the CDR3: TGTGCCAGCAGTTTACAGGGCAGTCAGCCCCAGCATTTT. It yields the protein CASSLQGSQPQHF.

This clonotype was seen just once. J is TRBJ1-5 and V is TRBV28; TRBD1 agrees at 7 bases. Germline V gives CDR1 MDHEN, CDR2 SYDVKM. The V and J ends lost 4 bases and 3 bases, in that order; junction bases with no gene match: 9. The CDR3 loop spans 16 amino acids. The CDR3 coding sequence is TGTGCCAGCAGTTCCTCCCGGGACAGAGTCAATCAGCCCCAGCATTTT. This translates into CASSSSRDRVNQPQHF. Looking up the rest from reference TRBV28 and TRBJ1-5 gives the full variable domain: DVKVTQSSRYLVKRTGEKVFLECVQDMDHENMFWYRQDPGLGLRLIYFSYDVKMKEKGDIPEGYSVSREKKERFSLILESASTNQTSMYLCASSSSRDRVNQPQHFGDGTRLSIL.

J is TRBJ2-7 and V is TRBV7-6, with 8 bases matching TRBD2. The CDR3 length is 15 residues. CDR1 and CDR2 from the germline V gene are SGHVS and FNYEAQ. V lost 5 bases, J lost 0 bases, and 6 bases stayed unmatched. CDR3 nucleotide sequence: TGTGCCAGCAGCCTCGGGAGCGGGAGCTCCTACGAGCAGTACTTC. It is translated as CASSLGSGSSYEQYF.

This clonotype was observed once. The chain links TRBV24-1 to TRBJ2-1, with TRBD1 matching over 9 bases. The CDR3 is 18 residues long. CDR1 is KGHDR and CDR2 is SFDVKD in the germline V gene. The J segment lost 8 bases and the V segment lost 4 bases, leaving 17 bases of the junction unmatched. In DNA form, the CDR3 reads TGTGCCACCAGTGACCACTTGGGACAGGGAAAAGGGAGGCATGAGCAGTTCTTC. It codes for CATSDHLGQGKGRHEQFF.

This clonotype was seen a few times. The chain uses TRBV4-1 and TRBJ1-5; the D is unclear. The germline V gene encodes CDR1 MGHRA and CDR2 YSYEKL. Trimming took off 0 bases at V and 2 bases at J, with 14 bases between the two ends. CDR3 size: 17 residues. CDR3 DNA: TGCGCCAGCAGCCAAGAGTGGGGTACGGAGCGCAATCAGCCCCAGCATTTT. It encodes CASSQEWGTERNQPQHF.

The V gene is TRBV12-3 or TRBV12-4, the J gene TRBJ2-7; the D gene could be TRBD1 or TRBD2 (5 bases each). The CDR3 is 14 amino acids. Deletions cut 3 bases from V and 2 bases from J, with 11 bases between. The CDR3: CASSFGDPTYEQYF. The CDR3 DNA reads as TGTGCCAGCAGTTTTGGGGACCCAACCTACGAGCAGTACTTC.

The chain employs TRBV25-1 and TRBJ1-1; D not resolved. Germline V CDR1 and CDR2: MGHDK, SYGVNS. Trimming removed 9 bases from V and 10 bases from J, with 15 bases in between. This CDR3 has 11 residues. CDR3 sequence (DNA): TGTGCCAGTGGTTCCCGGACGCTAGCTTTCTTT. This codes for CASGSRTLAFF.

The rearrangement uses TRBV6-1 and TRBJ1-1, with a tentative D call TRBD1 (5 bases). The CDR3 consists of 13 residues. Per germline, CDR1 MNHNS and CDR2 SASEGT. Trimming stripped 7 bases from V and 4 bases from J, with 13 bases between. The CDR3 nucleotides read TGTGCCAGCATGAGGGGAGGATCCACTGAAGCTTTCTTT. Protein product: CASMRGGSTEAFF.

The V call is TRBV27, the J call TRBJ2-5; no clear D. Trimming removed 6 bases at V and 6 bases at J, with 14 bases between. Germline assignment: CDR1 MNHEY and CDR2 SMNVEV (reference sequence). The CDR3 sequence is 13 residues long. For the CDR3, the DNA is TGTGCCAGCAGCCCGTCGGCACACAAGACCCAGTACTTC. Its translation is CASSPSAHKTQYF.

The chain employs TRBV6-1 and TRBJ2-1; TRBD1 is a possible D gene (6 bases). The ends were cut back, 3 bases at V and 9 bases at J, with 15 bases in the middle. Germline V gene data show CDR1 as MNHNS and CDR2 as SASEGT. This CDR3 spans 14 amino acids. Written as DNA, the CDR3 is TGTGCCAGCAGTGACGGACAGTCATATAGTGAGCAGTTCTTC. This translates into CASSDGQSYSEQFF.

The chain is built from TRBV14 and TRBJ1-1; possibly TRBD1 for D (5 bases). Germline V gene sequence: CDR1 SGHDN, CDR2 FVKESK. V shed 1 base and J shed 0 bases, with 6 bases lying between them. This CDR3 contains 14 residues. The CDR3 nucleotides are TGTGCCAGCAGCCAAGCAGGGATGAACACTGAAGCTTTCTTT. Its protein product is CASSQAGMNTEAFF.